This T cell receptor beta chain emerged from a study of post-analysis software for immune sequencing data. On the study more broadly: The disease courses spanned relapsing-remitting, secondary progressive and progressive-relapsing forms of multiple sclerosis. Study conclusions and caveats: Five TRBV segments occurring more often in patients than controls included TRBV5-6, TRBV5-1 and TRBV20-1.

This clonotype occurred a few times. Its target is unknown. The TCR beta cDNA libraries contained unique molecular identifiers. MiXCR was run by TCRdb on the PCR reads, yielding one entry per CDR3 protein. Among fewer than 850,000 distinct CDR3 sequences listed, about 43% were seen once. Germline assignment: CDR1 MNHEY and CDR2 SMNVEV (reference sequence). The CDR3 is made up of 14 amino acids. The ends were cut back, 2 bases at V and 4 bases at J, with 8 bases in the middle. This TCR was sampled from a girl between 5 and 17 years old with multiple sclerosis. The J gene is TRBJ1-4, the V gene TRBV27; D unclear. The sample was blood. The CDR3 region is CASSLRPNNEKLFF. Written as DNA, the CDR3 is TGTGCCAGCAGTTTAAGGCCGAATAATGAAAAACTGTTTTTT. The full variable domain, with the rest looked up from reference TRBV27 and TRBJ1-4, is EAQVTQNPRYLITVTGKKLTVTCSQNMNHEYMSWYRQDPGLGLRQIYYSMNVEVTDKGDVPEGYKVSRKEKRNFPLILESPSPNQTSLYFCASSLRPNNEKLFFGSGTQLSVL.